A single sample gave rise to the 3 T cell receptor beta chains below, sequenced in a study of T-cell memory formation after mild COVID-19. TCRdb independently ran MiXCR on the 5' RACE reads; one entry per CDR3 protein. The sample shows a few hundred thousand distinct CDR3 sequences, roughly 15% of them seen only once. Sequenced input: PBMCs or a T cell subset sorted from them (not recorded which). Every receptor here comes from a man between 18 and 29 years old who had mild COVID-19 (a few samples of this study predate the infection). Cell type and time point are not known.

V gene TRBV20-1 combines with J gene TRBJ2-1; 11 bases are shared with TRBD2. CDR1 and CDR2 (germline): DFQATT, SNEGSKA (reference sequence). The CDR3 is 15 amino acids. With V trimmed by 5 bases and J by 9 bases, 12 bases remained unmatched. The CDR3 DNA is TGCAGTGCTCTAGCGGGGGGCTCCGGTGGTGGTGAGCAGTTCTTC. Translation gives CSALAGGSGGGEQFF.

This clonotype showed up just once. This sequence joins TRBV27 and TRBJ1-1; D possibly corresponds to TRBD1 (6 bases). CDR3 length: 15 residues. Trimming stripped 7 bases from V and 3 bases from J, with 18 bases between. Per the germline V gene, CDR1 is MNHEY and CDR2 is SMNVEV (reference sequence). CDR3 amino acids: CASTSTGMGDTEAFF. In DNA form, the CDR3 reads TGTGCCAGCACGAGTACAGGGATGGGAGACACTGAAGCTTTCTTT.

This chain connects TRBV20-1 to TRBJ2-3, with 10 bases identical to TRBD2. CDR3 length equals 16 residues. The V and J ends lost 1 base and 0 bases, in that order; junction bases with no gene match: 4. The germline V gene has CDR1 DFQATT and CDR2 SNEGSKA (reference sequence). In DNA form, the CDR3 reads TGCAGTGCTAGAGCTCTAGCGGGGGCGAGCACAGATACGCAGTATTTT. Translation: CSARALAGASTDTQYF.